These T cell receptor beta chains were read from a single sample in a study of vaccination and CD4 T cells after COVID-19. MiXCR, run by TCRdb on the PCR reads, gives a single entry per CDR3 protein. This sample has about 18,000 distinct CDR3 sequences, with about 62% found just once. The input for sequencing was CD4+ T cells from blood, taken before SARS-CoV-2 vaccination. Receptors originate from a human donor who had recovered from COVID-19. Each CDR3 is given with its conserved first and last residue. D genes are given only for firm matches. Expanded clones get a size class; other rows say once, few or many, or leave the size out.

len | d_gene | abundance | j_gene | v_gene | CDR3aa | CDR3nt
13 | - | - | TRBJ1-1 | TRBV5-1 | CASSPLGGLEAFF | TGCGCCAGCAGCCCGCTTGGAGGTCTTGAAGCTTTCTTT
14 | - | - | TRBJ2-7 | TRBV24-1 | CATSDQQGGYEQYF | TGTGCCACCAGTGATCAACAGGGTGGCTACGAGCAGTACTTC
15 | - | few | TRBJ2-7 | TRBV7-6 | CASSLGHGDSYEQYF | TGTGCCAGCAGCTTAGGTCACGGAGACTCCTACGAGCAGTACTTC
15 | TRBD1 | - | TRBJ1-1 | TRBV6-1 | CASSFRTGVPTEAFF | TGTGCCAGCAGCTTTCGGACAGGGGTACCCACTGAAGCTTTCTTT
13 | - | - | TRBJ1-2 | TRBV2 | CASSEGTDYGYTF | TGTGCCAGCAGTGAAGGTACAGACTATGGCTACACCTTC
13 | TRBD2 | - | TRBJ2-7 | TRBV20-1 | CSARGLADYEQYF | TGCAGTGCTCGGGGACTAGCGGATTACGAGCAGTACTTC
13 | - | - | TRBJ1-1 | TRBV27 | CASSPLQGTEAFF | TGTGCCAGCAGTCCGCTACAGGGAACTGAAGCTTTCTTT
14 | - | - | TRBJ1-5 | TRBV2 | CASSVEGSNQPQHF | TGTGCCAGCAGTGTGGAGGGTAGCAATCAGCCCCAGCATTTT
13 | - | - | TRBJ2-1 | TRBV5-1 | CASRPGFGNEQFF | TGCGCCAGCAGGCCAGGGTTCGGCAATGAGCAGTTCTTC
15 | - | - | TRBJ2-3 | TRBV20-1 | CSAHIPGQFEDTQYF | TGCAGTGCTCACATCCCCGGACAGTTCGAAGATACGCAGTATTTT
14 | - | - | TRBJ2-5 | TRBV28 | CASRISGIRETQYF | TGTGCCAGCAGGATCTCGGGCATCCGAGAGACCCAGTACTTC
14 | - | - | TRBJ1-3 | TRBV6-5 | CASSYESSGNTIYF | TGTGCCAGCAGTTACGAGAGCTCTGGAAACACCATATATTTT
12 | - | - | TRBJ2-5 | TRBV7-9 | CASSLGVETQYF | TGTGCCAGCAGCTTAGGAGTCGAGACCCAGTACTTC
14 | TRBD1 | - | TRBJ1-2 | TRBV5-1 | CASSLGTGGSGYTF | TGCGCCAGCAGCTTGGGGACAGGGGGGAGTGGCTACACCTTC
15 | TRBD2 | few | TRBJ2-7 | TRBV20-1 | CSARDSSGRAREQYF | TGCAGTGCTAGAGATTCTAGCGGGAGGGCCAGGGAGCAGTACTTC
15 | - | - | TRBJ1-6 | TRBV20-1 | CSASRGADHNSPLHF | TGCAGTGCTAGTAGAGGGGCGGATCATAATTCACCCCTCCACTTT
15 | - | few | TRBJ2-6 | TRBV15 | CATSRDRGGANVLTF | TGTGCCACCAGCAGAGACAGGGGTGGGGCCAACGTCCTGACTTTC
16 | TRBD1 | once | TRBJ1-1 | TRBV12-3/TRBV12-4 | CASSLGARDRNTEAFF | TGTGCCAGCAGTTTGGGGGCCCGGGACAGGAACACTGAAGCTTTCTTT
17 | - | - | TRBJ1-1 | TRBV7-2 | CASSRHRVGSGMDEAFF | TGTGCCAGCAGCCGACACCGGGTAGGCTCAGGGATGGATGAAGCTTTCTTT
12 | - | - | TRBJ1-2 | TRBV28 | CASMRANYGYTF | TGTGCCAGCATGAGAGCGAACTATGGCTACACCTTC
15 | TRBD2 | - | TRBJ2-7 | TRBV6-1 | CASNALAGGPYEQYF | TGTGCCAGCAATGCTCTAGCGGGAGGTCCCTACGAGCAGTACTTC
16 | - | once | TRBJ1-6 | TRBV5-4 | CASRTIGAGRNSPLHF | TGTGCCAGCAGGACAATCGGAGCGGGGCGGAATTCACCCCTCCACTTT
15 | - | - | TRBJ1-1 | TRBV19 | CATASSGTGNTEAFF | TGTGCCACGGCTTCATCCGGCACAGGGAACACTGAAGCTTTCTTT
16 | - | few | TRBJ1-6 | TRBV7-6 | CASSLARRGGYSPLHF | TGTGCCAGCAGCTTAGCGAGGCGGGGCGGGTATTCACCCCTCCACTTT
14 | TRBD1 | - | TRBJ1-5 | TRBV5-1 | CASSPDRGDQPQHF | TGCGCCAGCAGCCCCGACAGGGGCGATCAGCCCCAGCATTTT
17 | - | - | TRBJ2-1 | TRBV12-2 | CASRSLTLAEIYNEQFF | TGTGCAAGTCGCTCCCTTACCCTGGCGGAAATCTACAATGAGCAGTTCTTC
13 | - | - | TRBJ2-1 | TRBV7-9 | CASSGQSENEQFF | TGTGCCAGCAGCGGACAGAGTGAAAATGAGCAGTTCTTC
16 | TRBD1 | - | TRBJ1-4 | TRBV15 | CATSRDFGTGDEKLFF | TGTGCCACCAGCAGAGATTTTGGGACAGGGGATGAAAAACTGTTTTTT
15 | TRBD1 | once | TRBJ2-3 | TRBV18 | CASSRLQGKADTQYF | TGTGCCAGCTCACGTTTACAGGGGAAGGCAGATACGCAGTATTTT
14 | - | - | TRBJ2-2 | TRBV20-1 | CSARAPIDTGELFF | TGCAGTGCTAGAGCTCCCATAGACACCGGGGAGCTGTTTTTT
14 | - | - | TRBJ2-2 | TRBV20-1 | CSARGRLNTGELFF | TGCAGTGCTAGAGGCAGGCTGAACACCGGGGAGCTGTTTTTT
15 | - | - | TRBJ1-1 | TRBV18 | CASSQYQGLDTEAFF | TGTGCCAGCTCACAGTATCAAGGTCTAGACACTGAAGCTTTCTTT
14 | - | - | TRBJ2-3 | TRBV20-1 | CSAVNAGSTDTQYF | TGCAGTGCTGTGAATGCGGGAAGCACAGATACGCAGTATTTT
16 | TRBD2 | - | TRBJ2-3 | TRBV7-2 | CASSGSGTSDTDTQYF | TGTGCCAGCAGCGGATCCGGGACTAGCGACACAGATACGCAGTATTTT
15 | - | few | TRBJ1-5 | TRBV20-1 | CSARGSAGPNQPQHF | TGCAGTGCTAGAGGTTCGGCGGGGCCCAATCAGCCCCAGCATTTT
12 | - | - | TRBJ1-1 | TRBV6-1 | CASTTGNTEAFF | TGTGCCAGCACCACGGGGAACACTGAAGCTTTCTTT
13 | - | - | TRBJ2-7 | TRBV20-1 | CSARVGAPYEQYF | TGCAGTGCTAGAGTGGGGGCCCCCTACGAGCAGTACTTC
15 | - | - | TRBJ2-7 | TRBV6-1 | CASMSGDQKTYEQYF | TGTGCCAGCATGTCAGGGGACCAGAAAACCTACGAGCAGTACTTC
15 | - | few | TRBJ2-2 | TRBV20-1 | CSALAGPGDTGELFF | TGCAGTGCACTGGCGGGGCCAGGGGACACCGGGGAGCTGTTTTTT
14 | - | - | TRBJ2-7 | TRBV6-1 | CASSAGFWIYEQYF | TGTGCCAGCAGTGCGGGATTTTGGATCTACGAGCAGTACTTC
15 | - | - | TRBJ2-3 | TRBV19 | CASSTNPGTGDTQYF | TGTGCCAGTAGTACAAACCCCGGGACTGGAGATACGCAGTATTTT
11 | - | few | TRBJ2-1 | TRBV19 | CASSIRLEQFF | TGTGCCAGTAGTATAAGGCTTGAGCAGTTCTTC
16 | TRBD2 | - | TRBJ2-5 | TRBV4-1 | CASRNLRASGRETQYF | TGCGCCAGCCGAAACCTTCGAGCTAGCGGGAGAGAGACCCAGTACTTC
13 | TRBD1 | - | TRBJ1-1 | TRBV5-1 | CASTLTGSGEAFF | TGCGCCAGCACCTTGACAGGGTCGGGTGAAGCTTTCTTT
13 | - | - | TRBJ1-6 | TRBV30 | CAWSEGSGSPLHF | TGTGCCTGGAGTGAGGGCTCGGGTTCACCCCTCCACTTT
13 | TRBD1 | - | TRBJ2-7 | TRBV7-9 | CASSGQGGHEQYF | TGTGCCAGCAGCGGACAGGGAGGCCACGAGCAGTACTTC
17 | TRBD1 | - | TRBJ2-5 | TRBV4-1 | CASSQVLDRVGRETQYF | TGCGCCAGCAGCCAGGTTCTAGACAGGGTGGGACGCGAGACCCAGTACTTC
11 | - | few | TRBJ2-5 | TRBV2 | CASSVGETQYF | TGTGCCAGCAGTGTCGGAGAGACCCAGTACTTC
19 | TRBD2 | - | TRBJ2-1 | TRBV2 | CATQDYGLAEKSSYNEQFF | TGTGCCACCCAAGACTATGGACTAGCGGAAAAGAGCTCCTACAATGAGCAGTTCTTC
10 | - | - | TRBJ1-2 | TRBV2 | CASSEISYTF | TGTGCCAGCAGTGAGATCAGCTACACCTTC
12 | - | - | TRBJ1-4 | TRBV6-1 | CASSGRAWRLFF | TGTGCCAGCAGTGGCAGGGCTTGGCGACTGTTTTTT
14 | TRBD1 | few | TRBJ1-2 | TRBV27 | CASSPRDSIYGYTF | TGTGCCAGCAGTCCTCGGGACAGCATCTATGGCTACACCTTC
16 | TRBD1 | - | TRBJ2-5 | TRBV24-1 | CATSDHVRDRQETQYF | TGTGCCACCAGTGATCACGTCCGGGACAGACAAGAGACCCAGTACTTC
18 | - | - | TRBJ1-5 | TRBV28 | CASSSPNRAEVSNQPQHF | TGTGCCAGCAGTTCCCCTAACAGGGCCGAAGTTAGCAATCAGCCCCAGCATTTT
13 | TRBD2 | - | TRBJ2-7 | TRBV20-1 | CSARASGRREQYF | TGCAGCGCACGGGCTAGCGGGAGACGCGAGCAGTACTTC
14 | TRBD1 | - | TRBJ2-1 | TRBV7-9 | CAIRVGTGGNEQFF | TGTGCCATTAGAGTGGGGACAGGGGGCAATGAGCAGTTCTTC
13 | TRBD1 | few | TRBJ2-5 | TRBV27 | CASSFTGAETQYF | TGTGCCAGCAGTTTCACAGGGGCGGAGACCCAGTACTTC
16 | TRBD2 | few | TRBJ2-3 | TRBV7-8 | CASSKTSGRAIDTQYF | TGTGCCAGCAGCAAAACTAGCGGGAGGGCCATAGATACGCAGTATTTT
15 | TRBD1 | - | TRBJ2-1 | TRBV7-9 | CASSARDRIGNEQFF | TGTGCCAGCAGCGCCCGGGACAGAATCGGAAATGAGCAGTTCTTC